A selection of T cell receptor beta chains follows, all from one sample in a study of T cells in Graves' hyperthyroidism and ophthalmopathy. TCRdb re-derived calls from the multiplex PCR reads in MiXCR, one entry per CDR3 protein. The sample records about 760,000 distinct CDR3 sequences, roughly 32% being singletons. The specimen was blood. The source of these receptors is a woman between 35 and 50 years old with Graves' hyperthyroidism. Both conserved end residues are part of each CDR3. Fields, in order: J gene, D gene, clone size, V gene, CDR3 DNA, CDR3 protein. D genes are given only for firm matches. The listing skips clone size in some rows; elsewhere it reads once, few, many or a size class.

TRBJ1-1	.	few	TRBV19	TGTGCCAGTAGGTTTGGGAACACTGAAGCTTTCTTT	CASRFGNTEAFF
TRBJ1-3	.	many	TRBV10-3	TGTGCCATCAGCATGGACGGCAGTTCTGGAAACACCATATATTTT	CAISMDGSSGNTIYF
TRBJ1-5	TRBD1	.	TRBV7-9	TGTGCCAGCAGCTGGGGGGAGGACAGGGGCTTCAATCAGCCCCAGCATTTT	CASSWGEDRGFNQPQHF
TRBJ2-7	TRBD1	many	TRBV5-1	TGCGCCAGCAGCCTGACAGGGAACACCGGGGAGCAGTACTTC	CASSLTGNTGEQYF
TRBJ2-5	.	.	TRBV20-1	TGCAGTGCCAGCGGTCGGGCAGGGGAAGAGACCCAGTACTTC	CSASGRAGEETQYF
TRBJ1-3	.	.	TRBV27	TGTGCCAGCAGGCCCCTTGTCTCTGGAAACACCATATATTTT	CASRPLVSGNTIYF
TRBJ1-2	.	many	TRBV10-3	TGTGCCATCAGTGAGTCTGCCGGTAGGGATCACTATGGCTACACCTTC	CAISESAGRDHYGYTF
TRBJ2-2	.	.	TRBV6-5	TGTGCCAGCAGTTACTCGTGGGGCAGAGCGAACACCGGGGAGCTGTTTTTT	CASSYSWGRANTGELFF
TRBJ1-2	.	few	TRBV4-3	TGCGCCAGCAGCCAAGAAATGCACAGTAACTATGGCTACACCTTC	CASSQEMHSNYGYTF
TRBJ1-4	.	.	TRBV18	TGTGCCAGCTCACCCCAGGGAAGATCGTCTGAAAAACTGTTTTTT	CASSPQGRSSEKLFF
TRBJ2-5	.	many	TRBV2	TGTGCCAGCATGCAATGGGGACTAGAGACCCAGTACTTC	CASMQWGLETQYF
TRBJ2-5	.	few	TRBV5-1	TGCGCCAGCAGCTCCAGGGGGGACGGTTTGGGAGAGACCCAGTACTTC	CASSSRGDGLGETQYF
TRBJ2-7	.	.	TRBV7-3	TGTGCCAGCAGTTTAGGTTGGGGGGTTAAATCTTACGAGCAGTACTTC	CASSLGWGVKSYEQYF
TRBJ2-7	TRBD1	.	TRBV9	TGTGCCAGCAGCGCTTTGGACAGGAGCTCCTACGAGCAGTACTTC	CASSALDRSSYEQYF
TRBJ1-1	.	many	TRBV2	TGTGCCAGCAGTGAGGCCCAGGGAGCTTTCTTT	CASSEAQGAFF
TRBJ1-1	.	few	TRBV12-5	TGTGCTAGTGGTTTGGTACATCATACGGCCATGAACACTGAAGCTTTCTTT	CASGLVHHTAMNTEAFF
TRBJ1-1	TRBD1	.	TRBV6-6	TGTGCCAGCAGCGGGACAGACGCTAACACTGAAGCTTTCTTT	CASSGTDANTEAFF
TRBJ2-7	TRBD2	.	TRBV5-4	TGTGCCAGCAGCTCCCCTTGGCGGGAGGACTACGAGCAGTACTTC	CASSSPWREDYEQYF